The clone carrying this T cell receptor (beta chain) was recorded a few times. The CDR3 covers 16 residues. V shed 3 bases, J shed 6 bases, and the junction held 6 bases outside the gene matches. CDR1 and CDR2 from the germline V gene are MNHEY and SMNVEV (reference sequence). This sample is drawn from a study of molecular identifiers for immune sequencing clone quantification. TCRdb re-called the PCR reads with MiXCR, one entry per CDR3 protein. The sample contains hundreds of thousands of distinct CDR3 sequences, 25% of which appear only once. This clonotype was obtained from a human donor in good health. Some libraries in this study had Jurkat cell RNA spiked in. Sequencing was done on a sample of naive CD8+ T cells from blood, with Jurkat cell RNA spiked in. The sample's subset: FACS-sorted CD8+CD4-CCR7+CD45RA+ naive T cells. The chain carries TRBV27 and TRBJ2-2; 11 bases map to TRBD2. This chain's CDR3 is CASSFTRLAGSGELFF. The CDR3 bases are TGTGCCAGCAGTTTCACCCGACTAGCGGGGTCCGGGGAGCTGTTTTTT.